This passage covers 22 T cell receptor beta chains from one sample sequenced in a study of blood T cell repertoires in COVID-19. TCRdb's copy holds only in-frame clones and misses some; the assay was immunoSEQ multiplex PCR. The sample has roughly 140,000 clones, 88% seen once. The sample was PBMCs or T cells enriched from blood (not recorded which). These receptors all come from a woman aged 25-40 years with acute COVID-19.

J is TRBJ1-5 and V is TRBV21-1; TRBD1, the table's D call, was not compared with the DNA. TRBV21-1 is a pseudogene segment. The CDR3 covers 17 residues. The CDR3 DNA sequence: TGTGCCAGCAGCAAAGCGACCCGACATTATAGCAATCAGCCCCAGCATTTT. Translating gives CASSKATRHYSNQPQHF.

This chain links TRBV30 with TRBJ2-7, with a possible D match to TRBD1 (5 bases). Deletions cut 5 bases from V and 2 bases from J, with 10 bases between. This CDR3 has 12 amino acids. Germline-derived CDR1 and CDR2 are GTSNPN and SVGIG (reference sequence). CDR3 sequence reads: CAWSTVTYEQYF. The DNA of the CDR3 is TGTGCCTGGTCGACAGTAACCTACGAGCAGTACTTC.

The V and J genes are TRBV20-1 and TRBJ1-5; no clear D gene. Between the trimmed V and J ends, which lost 4 bases and 11 bases, there was a span of 9 bases. The length of the CDR3 is 10 residues. Looked up from germline, CDR1 is DFQATT and CDR2 is SNEGSKA (reference sequence). CDR3 DNA sequence: TGCAGTGCTATTGGCCAGTCCCAGCATTTT. Its translation: CSAIGQSQHF.

This chain connects TRBV6-1 to TRBJ2-7, with 7 bases that match TRBD2. Germline assignment: CDR1 MNHNS and CDR2 SASEGT. The V and J ends lost 2 bases and 4 bases, in that order; junction bases with no gene match: 5. This CDR3 is 14 amino acids long. The CDR3 loop reads CASSESPSGYEQYF. The CDR3 region has the DNA TGTGCCAGCAGTGAATCGCCTAGCGGATACGAGCAGTACTTC.

The chain has TRBV29-1 and TRBJ2-1; 7 nucleotides line up with TRBD2. With 5 bases clipped from V and 4 bases from J, the junction kept 11 bases outside the gene matches. Germline loops: CDR1 SQVTM, CDR2 ANQGSEA. This CDR3 is built from 15 residues. Here the CDR3 DNA reads TGCAGCGTTTCCCTCCTAGCGGAAGCTTACAATGAGCAGTTCTTC. This codes for CSVSLLAEAYNEQFF.

The rearrangement uses TRBV11-1 and TRBJ2-7; D is possibly TRBD2 (6 bases). The germline CDR1 and CDR2 sequences are SGHAT and FQDESV (reference sequence). Trimming shortened V by 5 bases and J by 0 bases, and 11 bases separated the two germline ends. The CDR3 extends over 14 amino acids. The CDR3: CASSQIAASYEQYF. For the CDR3, the DNA is TGTGCCAGCAGCCAAATAGCGGCCTCCTACGAGCAGTACTTC.

This clone appeared once. The CDR3 sequence is CASSPPDRDLTDTQYF. The CDR3 DNA follows: TGTGCCAGCTCACCACCGGACAGGGACCTCACAGATACGCAGTATTTT. The V call is TRBV18, the J call TRBJ2-3, with 8 bases that match TRBD1. The CDR3 runs 16 residues. The V segment lost 0 bases and the J segment 2 bases; nucleotides outside the gene matches: 4. CDR1 KGHSH and CDR2 LQKENI come from the germline V gene.

V gene TRBV3-1 (or the pseudogene TRBV3-2) combines with J gene TRBJ2-5; D is uncertain. The V gene lost 1 base and the J gene lost 2 bases, with 8 bases spanning the gap. Looked up from germline, CDR1 is LGHDT and CDR2 is YNNKEL (reference sequence). The length of the CDR3 is 14 residues. The CDR3 DNA sequence: TGTGCCAGCAGCCAAGCGGGTGGTCAAGAGACCCAGTACTTC. This codes for CASSQAGGQETQYF.

The table lists this clone with a few counts. The CDR3 loop is CASSQEAASGYNEQFF. The CDR3 nucleotides are TGCGCCAGCAGCCAAGAAGCGGCTAGCGGGTACAATGAGCAGTTCTTC. The rearrangement links TRBV4-3 to TRBJ2-1; 8 bases are a match to TRBD2. CDR3 length: 16 residues. Germline lookup yields CDR1 LGHNA and CDR2 YSLEER. The V gene end was trimmed by 0 bases and the J gene end by 4 bases; junction bases not matched to a gene: 5.

The chain has TRBV7-9 and TRBJ1-3; tentative D call: TRBD1 (5 bases). The CDR3 loop spans 18 amino acids. CDR1 is SEHNR and CDR2 is FQNEAQ in the germline V gene (reference sequence). Trimming stripped 3 bases from V and 3 bases from J, with 21 bases between. The CDR3 protein is CASSLVGVSRVDGNTIYF. Written as DNA, the CDR3 is TGTGCCAGCAGCTTGGTCGGTGTCAGCAGGGTAGATGGAAACACCATATATTTT. The full variable domain, rest sourced from reference TRBV7-9 and TRBJ1-3, is DTGVSQNPRHKITKRGQNVTFRCDPISEHNRLYWYRQTLGQGPEFLTYFQNEAQLEKSRLLSDRFSAERPKGSFSTLEIQRTEQGDSAMYLCASSLVGVSRVDGNTIYFGEGSWLTVV.

The chain has TRBV19 and TRBJ1-2; 11 nucleotides match TRBD1. This CDR3 comprises 14 residues. CDR1 is LNHDA, CDR2 SQIVND, per germline (reference sequence). Germline trimming cut 5 bases from V and 6 bases from J; bases unmatched to any gene: 5. CDR3 bases: TGTGCCAGTAGTCTACTGGACAGGGGGCATGGCTACACCTTC. Its translation is CASSLLDRGHGYTF.

The rearrangement links TRBV6-4 to TRBJ2-3, with 7 nucleotides matching TRBD2. This CDR3 has 15 amino acids. Germline V lookup: CDR1 MRHNA, CDR2 SNTAGT. Trimming cost V 4 bases and J 0 bases; bases outside gene matches: 4. The CDR3: CASSVGEGSTDTQYF. In nucleotides, the CDR3 is TGTGCCAGCAGTGTCGGGGAGGGGAGCACAGATACGCAGTATTTT.

V is TRBV7-2 and J is TRBJ2-5; a possible D gene is TRBD2 (5 bases). The CDR3 contains 13 residues. Looked up from germline, CDR1 is SGHTA and CDR2 is FQGNSA. Trimming stripped 0 bases from V and 5 bases from J, with 7 bases between. In DNA, the CDR3 is TGTGCCAGCAGCTTAGCAGAGGGTGAGACCCAGTACTTC. This translates into CASSLAEGETQYF.

The V and J genes are TRBV7-2 and TRBJ2-1; 10 bases align to TRBD2. The germline gives CDR1 SGHTA, CDR2 FQGNSA. The CDR3 runs 16 residues. V dropped 2 bases and J dropped 7; count of bases not matched to a gene: 8. The CDR3 sequence is CASSLRPSGSRNEQFF. The CDR3 DNA is TGTGCCAGCAGCTTACGCCCTAGCGGGAGTAGAAATGAGCAGTTCTTC.

J is TRBJ1-6 and V is TRBV6-2 or TRBV6-3; D not resolved. Per the germline V gene, CDR1 is MNHEY and CDR2 is SVGEGT. The length of the CDR3 is 14 residues. V dropped 6 bases and J dropped 7 bases, with 13 bases sitting between them. CDR3 sequence reads: CASSSRGENSPLHF. The CDR3 nucleotides read TGTGCCAGCAGCAGTCGGGGAGAGAATTCACCCCTCCACTTT.

J is TRBJ1-1 and V is TRBV30; D unclear. Trimming pared 1 base from V and 7 bases from J, leaving 7 bases between. This CDR3 has 11 residues. Per germline, CDR1 GTSNPN and CDR2 SVGIG (reference sequence). In nucleotides, the CDR3 is TGTGCCTGGAGTGGCGGGGTTGAAGCTTTCTTT. Its translation is CAWSGGVEAFF.

The V call is TRBV6-2 or TRBV6-3, the J call TRBJ2-7; possible D gene TRBD2, 6 bases. This CDR3 is built from 17 residues. Germline V CDR1 and CDR2: MNHEY, SVGEGT. Trimming shortened V by 2 bases and J by 0 bases, and 17 bases separated the two germline ends. The CDR3, as DNA: TGTGCCAGCAGTTACCTAGCGTTCGGGGGTAGCTCCTACGAGCAGTACTTC. Translation gives CASSYLAFGGSSYEQYF.

The chain combines TRBV7-6 with TRBJ1-1; TRBD1 is a possible D gene (5 bases). Trimming stripped 0 bases from V and 0 bases from J, with 11 bases between. The CDR3 length is 16 residues. The V gene's germline CDR1 is SGHVS and CDR2 FNYEAQ. CDR3 loop: CASSLAPGELNTEAFF. CDR3 sequence (DNA): TGTGCCAGCAGCTTAGCCCCGGGGGAGTTGAACACTGAAGCTTTCTTT. Variable domain in full (rest from reference TRBV7-6 and TRBJ1-1): GAGVSQSPRYKVTKRGQDVALRCDPISGHVSLYWYRQALGQGPEFLTYFNYEAQQDKSGLPNDRFSAERPEGSISTLTIQRTEQRDSAMYRCASSLAPGELNTEAFFGQGTRLTVV.

This chain links TRBV28 with TRBJ2-5; 7 bases line up with TRBD1. Germline trimming cut 5 bases from V and 3 bases from J; bases unmatched to any gene: 3. Germline V gene lookup returns CDR1 MDHEN and CDR2 SYDVKM. This CDR3 comprises 13 residues. The CDR3 spells CASSITGEETQYF. The DNA of the CDR3 is TGTGCCAGCAGTATCACAGGGGAAGAGACCCAGTACTTC.

V usage is TRBV28 and J usage is TRBJ1-2; D unresolved. Germline CDR1 reads MDHEN; CDR2 reads SYDVKM. The CDR3 sequence is 16 residues long. V lost 3 bases and J 1 base, leaving 15 bases between the germline ends. CDR3 nucleotide sequence: TGTGCCAGCAGTTTCCCTGGAGGCGGGTATAACTATGGCTACACCTTC. The encoded protein is CASSFPGGGYNYGYTF.

V is TRBV9 and J is TRBJ2-7, with 8 bases lining up with TRBD1. Germline V gene data show CDR1 as SGDLS and CDR2 as YYNGEE. The CDR3 length is 15 residues. V lost 4 bases to trimming and J lost 1 base; unmatched junction nucleotides: 7. The CDR3 nucleotides read TGTGCCAGCAGCATTGGGACAGGATCTTCCTACGAGCAGTACTTC. It yields the protein CASSIGTGSSYEQYF.

The chain employs TRBV3-1 (or the pseudogene TRBV3-2) and TRBJ1-2; 8 bases are a match to TRBD1. Germline CDR1 reads LGHDT; CDR2 reads YNNKEL (reference sequence). The CDR3 sequence is 13 residues long. V was clipped by 8 bases and J by 5 bases; unmatched bases: 7. CDR3 amino acids: CASSLQGAYGYTF. CDR3 sequence (DNA): TGTGCCAGCTCCTTGCAGGGGGCATATGGCTACACCTTC.